Presented here are 27 T cell receptor beta chains from one specimen sequenced in a study of vaccination effects on CD4 cells after COVID-19. Generated by immunoSEQ multiplex PCR, the TCRdb table keeps only in-frame clones and is missing some. Of about 32,000 clones listed, 55% to 75% are singletons. After expansion with viral peptide pools in the ViraFEST assay, antigen-specific CD4+ T cells were sequenced. Having been cultured for around ten days, the cells underwent CD4+ T cell isolation. Two doses of BNT162b2 or mRNA-1273 vaccine were administered to participants. For these TCRs, the target antigens are not known. This specimen consisted of CD4+ T cells from PBMCs cultured with HCoV-229E spike peptides, obtained after COVID-19 vaccination. These TCRs come from a human donor who received a COVID-19 vaccine.

This clone was recorded a few times. The chain is built from TRBV6-5 and TRBJ1-3, with TRBD1 matching 8 bases. The CDR3 spans 15 residues. V was pared by 5 bases and J by 9 bases, with 12 bases of the junction left unmatched. Germline-derived CDR1 and CDR2 are MNHEY and SVGAGI. Written as DNA, the CDR3 is TGTGCCAGCAGTCAGGGGGCAGCCCAACGGGGCACCATATATTTT. Translated, it gives CASSQGAAQRGTIYF.

This clone was recorded only once. The chain recombines TRBV6-5 with TRBJ2-7; D is unclear. This CDR3 region has 13 residues. V gave up 2 bases and J gave up 0 bases, with 5 bases separating them. Germline lookup yields CDR1 MNHEY and CDR2 SVGAGI. DNA of the CDR3: TGTGCCAGCAGTTACCCGGACTCCTACGAGCAGTACTTC. Translated, it gives CASSYPDSYEQYF.

This clone was observed a handful of times. The chain couples TRBV6-4 to TRBJ1-2; TRBD1 matches 8 bases. Germline assignment: CDR1 MRHNA and CDR2 SNTAGT. There are 15 residues in the CDR3. With 6 bases clipped from V and 8 bases from J, the junction kept 14 bases outside the gene matches. The CDR3 region is CASSEPFGQGGGYTF. The CDR3 DNA follows: TGTGCCAGCAGCGAACCGTTCGGACAGGGAGGCGGCTACACCTTC.

This chain links TRBV10-1 with TRBJ2-4, with D perhaps assigned TRBD1 or TRBD2 (5 bases each). V was trimmed by 5 bases and J by 3 bases, leaving 17 bases between them. The CDR3 is 16 amino acids. CDR1 and CDR2 (germline): WNHNN, SYGVQD (reference sequence). CDR3 sequence (DNA): TGCGCCAGCAGTTTGGTACCCGGGACGAACAAAAACATTCAGTACTTC. Residues: CASSLVPGTNKNIQYF.

The chain couples TRBV6-5 to TRBJ2-1; TRBD2 matches at 10 bases. CDR1 is MNHEY, CDR2 SVGAGI, per germline. V was pared by 9 bases and J by 5 bases, with 7 bases of the junction left unmatched. This CDR3 is built from 14 residues. Here the CDR3 reads CASTLAGRNNEQFF. CDR3 DNA: TGTGCCAGTACACTAGCGGGGAGAAACAATGAGCAGTTCTTC.

Here the CDR3 reads CASSQVAGSSYGYTF. The CDR3 coding sequence is TGTGCCAGCAGCCAAGTAGCAGGCTCGAGCTATGGCTACACCTTC. The chain combines TRBV3-1 (or the pseudogene TRBV3-2) with TRBJ1-2, with no clear D. The germline V gene encodes CDR1 LGHDT and CDR2 YNNKEL (reference sequence). Trimming left V 1 base short and J 4 bases short, with 13 bases between. This CDR3 spans 15 amino acids.

J is TRBJ2-6 and V is TRBV27, with TRBD1 matching over 10 bases. Germline-derived CDR1 and CDR2 are MNHEY and SMNVEV (reference sequence). The CDR3 covers 17 residues. The junction had 7 bases not matched to a gene; V was cut back by 6 bases and J by 2 bases. The CDR3 bases are TGTGCCAGCAGGACCGGGACAGGGGATACTGGGGCCAACGTCCTGACTTTC. This sequence encodes CASRTGTGDTGANVLTF.

This chain joins TRBV3-1 (or the pseudogene TRBV3-2) and TRBJ2-7; maybe TRBD2 (6 bases). The CDR3 is made up of 12 amino acids. Germline-derived CDR1 and CDR2 are LGHDT and YNNKEL (reference sequence). Trimming took off 6 bases at V and 3 bases at J, with 9 bases between the two ends. CDR3 in DNA: TGTGCCAGCAGTCTGACTAGCTACGAGCAGTACTTC. This codes for CASSLTSYEQYF.

V usage is TRBV5-1 and J usage is TRBJ1-1, with TRBD1 as a possible D gene (6 bases). The CDR3 runs 15 residues. Trimming took off 0 bases at V and 1 base at J, with 10 bases between the two ends. Germline V gene lookup returns CDR1 SGHRS and CDR2 YFSETQ. The CDR3: CASSLGGGGNTEAFF. CDR3 DNA: TGCGCCAGCAGCTTGGGAGGAGGGGGGAACACTGAAGCTTTCTTT. The whole variable domain, filled in from reference TRBV5-1 and TRBJ1-1, reads KAGVTQTPRYLIKTRGQQVTLSCSPISGHRSVSWYQQTPGQGLQFLFEYFSETQRNKGNFPGRFSGRQFSNSRSEMNVSTLELGDSALYLCASSLGGGGNTEAFFGQGTRLTVV.

CDR3 DNA: TGTGCCAGCAGTGTGTCAGGGCATGGCTACACCTTC. Amino acid sequence: CASSVSGHGYTF. The chain uses TRBV2 and TRBJ1-2, with D perhaps TRBD1 (5 bases). Germline CDR1 and CDR2: SNHLY and FYNNEI. V lost 4 bases and J lost 6, with 9 bases in between. The CDR3 spans 12 residues.

The chain couples TRBV2 to TRBJ1-4; no clear D. CDR1 and CDR2 from the germline V gene are SNHLY and FYNNEI. Trimming removed 7 bases at V and 1 base at J, with 10 bases between. This CDR3 contains 14 residues. Here the CDR3 reads CASIPYLTNEKLFF. In DNA, the CDR3 is TGTGCCAGCATCCCCTATTTAACTAATGAAAAACTGTTTTTT.

The genes are TRBV10-3 and TRBJ2-3, with 7 bases matching TRBD2. The CDR3 is 15 amino acids. Germline V gene sequence: CDR1 ENHRY, CDR2 SYGVKD. Trimming at V came to 4 bases and at J to 2 bases, leaving 6 bases not matched to a gene. The CDR3 region has the DNA TGTGCCATCAGTGGAGGGACTACCTCCACAGATACGCAGTATTTT. Its translation is CAISGGTTSTDTQYF.

This clone showed up just a few times. The J gene is TRBJ2-7, the V gene TRBV4-1, with D possibly TRBD1 on 5 matching bases. Germline V CDR1 and CDR2: MGHRA, YSYEKL. Trimming removed 3 bases from V and 3 bases from J, with 24 bases in between. The length of the CDR3 is 18 residues. Here the CDR3 DNA reads TGCGCCAGCAGCCAGGGTATTGTATCTTGGACACCAAGCTACGAGCAGTACTTC. It codes for CASSQGIVSWTPSYEQYF.

This chain connects TRBV18 to TRBJ2-5; D remains ambiguous. V gave up 5 bases and J gave up 1 base, with 2 bases separating them. CDR3 length: 11 amino acids. Germline V CDR1 and CDR2: KGHSH, LQKENI. DNA for the CDR3: TGTGCCAGCTCAGGCCAAGAGACCCAGTACTTC. This translates into CASSGQETQYF.

This chain connects TRBV6-5 to TRBJ2-7, with 7 bases identical to TRBD2. This CDR3 region has 15 residues. After removal of 2 bases from V and 5 bases from J, the junction contained 9 bases not matched to a gene. CDR1 and CDR2 (germline): MNHEY, SVGAGI. CDR3 in amino acids: CASSYGRGSGHEQYF. CDR3 coding DNA: TGTGCCAGCAGTTACGGGCGGGGGTCGGGCCACGAGCAGTACTTC.

This clone was picked up one time. The gene calls are TRBV19 and TRBJ1-2; a weak D match, TRBD1 (6 bases). Germline-derived CDR1 and CDR2 are LNHDA and SQIVND (reference sequence). V was cut by 4 bases and J by 8 bases, with 17 bases left in between. The CDR3 contains 14 residues. The CDR3 protein is CASSSHRATGGYTF. Here the CDR3 DNA reads TGTGCCAGTAGTAGCCACAGGGCTACAGGGGGCTACACCTTC.

The chain joins TRBV18 to TRBJ2-6; TRBD1 aligns across 7 bases. The V gene's germline CDR1 is KGHSH and CDR2 LQKENI. The V segment lost 6 bases and the J segment 0 bases; nucleotides outside the gene matches: 11. The length of the CDR3 is 18 residues. The CDR3 DNA reads as TGTGCCAGCTCCCGCACAGGGGCGCTTTCCTCTGGGGCCAACGTCCTGACTTTC. Its protein product is CASSRTGALSSGANVLTF.

J is TRBJ1-5 and V is TRBV10-3; the D is unclear. The CDR3 contains 13 residues. Deletions cut 8 bases from V and 7 bases from J, with 15 bases between. Germline V CDR1 and CDR2: ENHRY, SYGVKD. This CDR3 reads CAIAGEREQPQHF. The CDR3 nucleotides read TGTGCCATCGCTGGGGAGCGGGAGCAGCCCCAGCATTTT.

CDR3 in DNA: TGTGCCAGTAGTATCCCCTATGAGGGAGGCTCTGGAAACACCATATATTTT. This encodes CASSIPYEGGSGNTIYF. This sequence joins TRBV19 and TRBJ1-3, with D unclear. Trimming took off 3 bases at V and 0 bases at J, with 15 bases between the two ends. This CDR3 comprises 17 residues. The germline V gene encodes CDR1 LNHDA and CDR2 SQIVND (reference sequence).

This clone was detected only a few times. The chain links TRBV27 to TRBJ1-5; no definite D call. V was pared by 5 bases and J by 7 bases, with 12 bases between. The CDR3 contains 13 residues. Germline CDR1 MNHEY, CDR2 SMNVEV (reference sequence). The DNA for the CDR3 is TGTGCCAGCAGTCCCCCAGGTAAACAGCCCCAGCATTTT. Translation gives CASSPPGKQPQHF.

This sequence joins TRBV3-1 (or the pseudogene TRBV3-2) and TRBJ1-4, with TRBD1 matching over 10 bases. The germline V gene encodes CDR1 LGHDT and CDR2 YNNKEL (reference sequence). J gave up 4 bases and V 3 bases, and 14 bases lay outside the gene matches. This CDR3 contains 19 residues. The CDR3 coding sequence is TGTGCCAGCAGCCATGAACGACCGGGACAGGGGCGAATTAATGAAAAACTGTTTTTT. Its translation: CASSHERPGQGRINEKLFF.

The chain uses TRBV6-1 and TRBJ1-2; maybe TRBD1 (5 bases). Trimming stripped 1 base from V and 6 bases from J, with 9 bases between. This CDR3 has 13 residues. Looked up from germline, CDR1 is MNHNS and CDR2 is SASEGT. CDR3: CASSEGGSHGYTF. In nucleotides, the CDR3 is TGTGCCAGCAGTGAAGGGGGGTCTCATGGCTACACCTTC.

This clone occurred once. The rearrangement links TRBV12-3 or TRBV12-4 to TRBJ1-6; D unclear. This CDR3 has 13 amino acids. The V and J ends lost 4 bases and 10 bases respectively, with 11 bases between them. The CDR3 DNA reads TGTGCCAGCAGTTCGAACGTGGACTCACCCCTCCACTTT. Translating gives CASSSNVDSPLHF.

This chain uses TRBV4-1 with TRBJ1-6; D remains ambiguous. Trimming took 1 base from V and 6 from J, leaving 7 bases between them. The CDR3 is made up of 14 amino acids. CDR1 and CDR2 from the germline V gene are MGHRA and YSYEKL. The CDR3 loop is CASSQAFFNSPLHF. DNA of the CDR3: TGCGCCAGCAGCCAAGCGTTCTTTAATTCACCCCTCCACTTT.

This clone was seen only a few times. The V and J genes are TRBV5-1 and TRBJ2-3, with 11 bases matching TRBD2. The V and J ends lost 0 bases and 3 bases, in that order; junction bases with no gene match: 3. The CDR3 contains 16 residues. Germline V gene lookup returns CDR1 SGHRS and CDR2 YFSETQ. The CDR3 sequence: CASSLVLAGGTDTQYF. The CDR3 DNA follows: TGCGCCAGCAGCTTGGTCTTAGCGGGGGGGACAGATACGCAGTATTTT.

The rearrangement uses TRBV3-1 (or the pseudogene TRBV3-2) and TRBJ2-1; TRBD1 aligns across 9 bases. The CDR3 runs 15 residues. The J segment lost 6 bases and the V segment lost 4 bases, leaving 7 bases of the junction unmatched. Germline CDR1 and CDR2: LGHDT and YNNKEL (reference sequence). The CDR3 region has the DNA TGTGCCAGCAGCCCTTTCGGACAGGGGAGCAATGAGCAGTTCTTC. As protein: CASSPFGQGSNEQFF.

The chain uses TRBV5-1 and TRBJ2-2; 13 nucleotides agree with TRBD2. The CDR3 runs 18 residues. The germline CDR1 and CDR2 sequences are SGHRS and YFSETQ. J lost 0 bases, V lost 3 bases, and 5 bases had no gene match. The CDR3 protein is CASSSGLAGSANTGELFF. CDR3 nucleotide sequence: TGCGCCAGCAGCTCGGGACTAGCGGGGTCGGCGAACACCGGGGAGCTGTTTTTT. Together with reference TRBV5-1 and TRBJ2-2, the CDR3 gives the full variable domain: KAGVTQTPRYLIKTRGQQVTLSCSPISGHRSVSWYQQTPGQGLQFLFEYFSETQRNKGNFPGRFSGRQFSNSRSEMNVSTLELGDSALYLCASSSGLAGSANTGELFFGEGSRLTVL.